The present T cell receptor (beta chain) was sequenced within a study of spatial heterogeneity in lung cancer. As for the study in general: Raw reads showed each unique TCR and UMI combination turning up more than ten times on average.

Described time point: sample taken at primary tumor resection. Whole RNA came from tumor, nontumor lung or frozen PBMC and was sequenced without being sorted. Patients with untreated early-stage non-small cell lung cancer, numbering 72, were the donors. In the library, each TCR cDNA molecule bore its own unique molecular identifier. TCRdb reprocessed the 5' RACE reads via MiXCR and lists one record per CDR3 protein. Among 13,000 to 15,000 distinct CDR3 sequences, 9.5% to 14% were seen once, and the ten largest hold about 32%. CDR1 SNHLY and CDR2 FYNNEI come from the germline V gene. The CDR3 extends over 13 amino acids. Trimming took off 6 bases at V and 4 bases at J, with 10 bases between the two ends.

The source was PBMCs, collected at surgery. V is TRBV2 and J is TRBJ2-1; D ambiguous. This receptor was identified in a female donor with early-stage non-small cell lung cancer. CDR3 coding DNA: TGTGCCAGCAGCACCCTCATTTACAATGAGCAGTTCTTC. Its translation: CASSTLIYNEQFF.